This entry lists 24 T cell receptor beta chains sequenced from one sample in a study of cytomegalovirus exposure and HLA in healthy donors. PCR primers comprised 60 Vbeta and 13 Jbeta primers. Assay used: immunoSEQ multiplex PCR; TCRdb lists only in-frame clones, some missing. The top ten hold approximately 5.4% of the sample, which has 100,000 to 150,000 clones, about 74% seen once. Sequencing used PBMCs. Receptor source: a woman aged 45-65 years in good health and CMV-seropositive.

J is TRBJ2-6 and V is TRBV11-3; perhaps TRBD1 as D (5 bases). The CDR3 contains 14 residues. Germline V gene data show CDR1 as SGHNT and CDR2 as YENEEA. Trimming stripped 6 bases from V and 3 bases from J, with 9 bases between. The DNA for the CDR3 is TGTGCCAGCAGTGGTACAGGTGGGGCCAACGTCCTGACTTTC. Its protein product is CASSGTGGANVLTF.

This chain connects TRBV5-4 to TRBJ1-4; D is ambiguous. The germline V gene encodes CDR1 SGHNT and CDR2 YYREEE (reference sequence). The CDR3 totals 14 residues. With 2 bases removed from V and 7 bases from J, the gap between germline ends came to 12 bases. This CDR3 is CASSFLPPGEKLFF. The CDR3 nucleotides are TGTGCCAGCAGCTTCCTACCGCCTGGTGAAAAACTGTTTTTT.

The rearrangement links TRBV4-2 to TRBJ1-1; a weak D match, TRBD1 (6 bases). V lost 4 bases and J 0 bases, leaving 9 bases between the germline ends. The germline V gene encodes CDR1 LGHNA and CDR2 YNFKEQ. The CDR3 spans 14 residues. CDR3 sequence: CASSRGGLNTEAFF. CDR3 nucleotide sequence: TGTGCCAGCAGCCGGGGGGGCCTGAACACTGAAGCTTTCTTT.

The gene calls are TRBV4-2 and TRBJ2-1; D uncertain. Trimming removed 5 bases at V and 10 bases at J, with 15 bases between. Germline-derived CDR1 and CDR2 are LGHNA and YNFKEQ. The CDR3 totals 13 residues. DNA for the CDR3: TGTGCCAGCAGCTCTTCCCAGGTCCCGGAGCAGTTCTTC. Translated: CASSSSQVPEQFF.

The rearrangement links TRBV4-1 to TRBJ2-3; TRBD2 matches at 10 bases. The CDR3 spans 16 residues. Germline trimming cut 6 bases from V and 3 bases from J; bases unmatched to any gene: 9. Per germline, CDR1 MGHRA and CDR2 YSYEKL. DNA of the CDR3: TGCGCCAGCAGGGTCAGAGCGGGGGGGCCGACAGATACGCAGTATTTT. Protein: CASRVRAGGPTDTQYF.

CDR3 amino acids: CATSLLGPGGRSDEAFF. The CDR3 coding sequence is TGTGCCACTTCGTTGTTGGGGCCAGGGGGCCGGAGTGATGAAGCTTTCTTT. The V call is TRBV19, the J call TRBJ1-1; TRBD1 matches 8 bases. After removal of 10 bases from V and 7 bases from J, the junction contained 23 bases not matched to a gene. There are 17 residues in the CDR3. Germline V lookup: CDR1 LNHDA, CDR2 SQIVND (reference sequence).

This rearrangement joins TRBV6-1 to TRBJ1-5; D is unresolved. V lost 4 bases, J lost 1 base, and 5 bases lay in between. The CDR3 consists of 13 residues. From germline, CDR1 is MNHNS and CDR2 SASEGT. This chain's CDR3 is CASSGASNQPQHF. The DNA of the CDR3 is TGTGCCAGCAGTGGGGCAAGCAATCAGCCCCAGCATTTT.

This CDR3 is CASSLVAGGTNEQFF. CDR3 DNA sequence: TGTGCCAGCAGTTTGGTAGCGGGGGGGACCAATGAGCAGTTCTTC. V is TRBV27 and J is TRBJ2-1; TRBD2 matches at 11 bases. V shed 3 bases and J 6 bases; nucleotides not matched to a gene: 4. This CDR3 comprises 15 residues. The germline V gene has CDR1 MNHEY and CDR2 SMNVEV (reference sequence).

The chain couples TRBV10-2 to TRBJ1-1, with no clear D. This CDR3 region has 13 residues. Looked up from germline, CDR1 is WSHSY and CDR2 is SAAADI. V dropped 7 bases and J dropped 1 base, with 10 bases sitting between them. CDR3 amino acids: CASIESPNTEAFF. The DNA for the CDR3 is TGCGCCAGCATTGAAAGCCCGAACACTGAAGCTTTCTTT.

The V and J genes are TRBV14 and TRBJ1-4; D unresolved. Germline V gives CDR1 SGHDN, CDR2 FVKESK. Trimming removed 1 base from V and 8 bases from J, with 11 bases in between. The CDR3 contains 14 residues. CDR3 amino acids: CASSQVGEGEKLFF. The CDR3 bases are TGTGCCAGCAGCCAAGTCGGTGAGGGAGAAAAACTGTTTTTT.

This clone rates as medium-sized (0.01 to 0.1%). J is TRBJ2-1 and V is TRBV4-1, with 9 bases matching TRBD2. The V and J ends lost 3 bases and 3 bases, in that order; junction bases with no gene match: 6. This CDR3 spans 16 amino acids. Germline-derived CDR1 and CDR2 are MGHRA and YSYEKL. For the CDR3, the DNA is TGCGCCAGCAGCCAGGGGCTTAGCGGGAGCTACAATGAGCAGTTCTTC. Its protein product is CASSQGLSGSYNEQFF.

The genes are TRBV18 and TRBJ1-3; tentative D call: TRBD1 (5 bases). This CDR3 is built from 14 residues. V gave up 8 bases and J gave up 0 bases, with 11 bases separating them. CDR1 is KGHSH and CDR2 is LQKENI in the germline V gene. CDR3 DNA sequence: TGTGCCAGCCGAACGGGGGGCTCTGGAAACACCATATATTTT. Translated: CASRTGGSGNTIYF.

V usage is TRBV7-2 and J usage is TRBJ2-7; perhaps TRBD2 as D (6 bases). The CDR3 sequence is 14 residues long. CDR1 and CDR2 from the germline V gene are SGHTA and FQGNSA. Trimming pared 5 bases from V and 7 bases from J, leaving 18 bases between. As DNA, the CDR3 is TGTGCCAGCAGCGCTCTGGGGGAGGCCCTGGAGCAGTACTTC. Translating it yields CASSALGEALEQYF.

The chain combines TRBV19 with TRBJ1-4, with D unresolved. The CDR3 length is 12 residues. Germline CDR1 is LNHDA and CDR2 is SQIVND (reference sequence). V was cut by 7 bases and J by 8 bases, with 11 bases left in between. DNA of the CDR3: TGTGCCAGTATTTCTCCGGGGGAAAAACTGTTTTTT. Amino acid sequence: CASISPGEKLFF.

A few counts support this clone. The gene calls are TRBV29-1 and TRBJ2-3; D is perhaps TRBD1 (6 bases). The CDR3 covers 14 residues. Germline V gives CDR1 SQVTM, CDR2 ANQGSEA. V was trimmed by 6 bases and J by 2 bases, leaving 15 bases between them. CDR3 in amino acids: CSVLDRRSTDTQYF. The CDR3 DNA reads as TGCAGCGTCCTGGACAGACGCTCCACAGATACGCAGTATTTT.

V is TRBV30 and J is TRBJ1-2; 8 nucleotides match TRBD1. Germline CDR1 and CDR2: GTSNPN and SVGIG (reference sequence). Trimming removed 0 bases from V and 4 bases from J; junction bases left unmatched: 4. The CDR3 covers 14 residues. The CDR3 reads CAWSVTGGAYGYTF. In DNA form, the CDR3 reads TGTGCCTGGAGTGTCACAGGGGGGGCCTATGGCTACACCTTC.

The CDR3 is CASSRRGLGANVLTF. The DNA for the CDR3 is TGTGCCAGCAGCCGCAGGGGGCTTGGGGCCAACGTCCTGACTTTC. V usage is TRBV11-3 and J usage is TRBJ2-6; TRBD1 matches 8 bases. The CDR3 is made up of 15 amino acids. V shed 5 bases and J 3 bases; nucleotides not matched to a gene: 3. Germline V gene data show CDR1 as SGHNT and CDR2 as YENEEA.

This clone came up a few times. V and J are TRBV7-9 and TRBJ2-1; D is unresolved. Between the trimmed V and J ends, which lost 5 bases and 4 bases, there was a span of 12 bases. Germline values: CDR1 SEHNR, CDR2 FQNEAQ (reference sequence). The CDR3 extends over 14 amino acids. The CDR3 here is CASSPKTGYNEQFF. The CDR3, as DNA: TGTGCCAGCAGCCCGAAGACGGGTTACAATGAGCAGTTCTTC.

This sequence joins TRBV7-9 and TRBJ1-2, with D possibly TRBD1 on 5 matching bases. Germline-derived CDR1 and CDR2 are SEHNR and FQNEAQ (reference sequence). The CDR3 runs 15 residues. V shed 1 base and J shed 8 bases, with 17 bases lying between them. CDR3 nucleotides: TGTGCCAGCAGCTTAGAACCGCAGGGCCTAGGCGGCTACACCTTC. Translating gives CASSLEPQGLGGYTF.

This chain connects TRBV7-2 to TRBJ1-1; 9 bases line up with TRBD1. J lost 4 bases, V lost 5 bases, and 5 bases had no gene match. The CDR3 is made up of 14 amino acids. Germline CDR1 reads SGHTA; CDR2 reads FQGNSA. In DNA, the CDR3 is TGTGCCAGCAGCACAGGGGGCAAGATCACTGAAGCTTTCTTT. This codes for CASSTGGKITEAFF.

The chain recombines TRBV7-9 with TRBJ2-7, with 7 bases matching TRBD2. Germline V gene lookup returns CDR1 SEHNR and CDR2 FQNEAQ (reference sequence). With 5 bases clipped from V and 9 bases from J, the junction kept 7 bases outside the gene matches. The CDR3 is 12 amino acids. CDR3 protein: CASSPDRGVQYF. The CDR3 region has the DNA TGTGCCAGCAGCCCCGACCGGGGGGTGCAGTACTTC.

V gene TRBV7-9 combines with J gene TRBJ2-7; D unclear. This CDR3 region has 12 residues. The germline CDR1 and CDR2 sequences are SEHNR and FQNEAQ (reference sequence). V was shortened by 1 base and J by 7 bases, with 8 bases between the two germline ends. The CDR3 DNA follows: TGTGCCAGCAGCTTAGGGCCCGGGGAGCAGTACTTC. This gives the protein CASSLGPGEQYF.

The rearrangement joins TRBV7-6 to TRBJ1-5, with D maybe TRBD1 (6 bases). CDR3 length: 19 amino acids. The germline V and J ends were trimmed by 3 bases and 0 bases, with 21 bases remaining between them. Germline CDR1 is SGHVS and CDR2 is FNYEAQ. This chain's CDR3 is CASSFLGGGPEYSNQPQHF. In nucleotides, the CDR3 is TGTGCCAGCAGCTTTTTAGGGGGGGGCCCTGAATATAGCAATCAGCCCCAGCATTTT.

V is TRBV7-2 and J is TRBJ2-7, with 10 bases fitting TRBD2. Trimming cost V 1 base and J 0 bases; bases outside gene matches: 9. The CDR3 is 18 amino acids. The germline gives CDR1 SGHTA, CDR2 FQGNSA. In DNA, the CDR3 is TGTGCCAGCAGCTTAGGGTCGCTAGCGGGGGCCTACTCCTACGAGCAGTACTTC. Protein: CASSLGSLAGAYSYEQYF.